This TCR beta chain was documented in a study of patients and donors after allogeneic stem cell transplantation (TCRdb year 2020). The CDR3 numbers 16 residues from cysteine through phenylalanine. Only the CDR3 region is kept as DNA, spanning 48 bases read in frame from base 1. CDR1 MGHDK and CDR2 SYGVNS are derived from the germline V gene. The V and J ends are trimmed by 3 bases and 3 bases, leaving 17 bases between them. In this sample, this clonotype turned up many times. Its binding antigen is unknown. Base qualities are not at hand, and no much larger clone is one base apart. Libraries were prepared through RT-PCR. The sequencing machine was a NextSeq 550. The public reads were reanalyzed by TCRdb: fastp trimming at Q25, MiXCR alignment, in-frame beta chains only. A single entry per CDR3 protein holds the most common genes and DNA from its merged rows. The table for this sample lists roughly 940,000 distinct CDR3 sequences; over 15% of them were counted only once. The ten largest clones capture roughly 6% of the sample.

The sequence links TRBV25-1 to TRBJ1-2; possibly the D gene is TRBD1, per 5 matching bases. This clonotype was sampled from a human donor who was either an allogeneic HSCT recipient or a stem cell or donor lymphocyte infusion donor (not recorded which). It is not recorded whose cells these are; they may come from a transplant donor. Material: blood, either unsorted or a sorted T cell fraction (not recorded which). The CDR3 region: CASSDMNRRGYYGYTF. The nucleotide sequence is given as TGTGCCAGCAGTGATATGAACAGGCGCGGATACTATGGCTACACCTTC.